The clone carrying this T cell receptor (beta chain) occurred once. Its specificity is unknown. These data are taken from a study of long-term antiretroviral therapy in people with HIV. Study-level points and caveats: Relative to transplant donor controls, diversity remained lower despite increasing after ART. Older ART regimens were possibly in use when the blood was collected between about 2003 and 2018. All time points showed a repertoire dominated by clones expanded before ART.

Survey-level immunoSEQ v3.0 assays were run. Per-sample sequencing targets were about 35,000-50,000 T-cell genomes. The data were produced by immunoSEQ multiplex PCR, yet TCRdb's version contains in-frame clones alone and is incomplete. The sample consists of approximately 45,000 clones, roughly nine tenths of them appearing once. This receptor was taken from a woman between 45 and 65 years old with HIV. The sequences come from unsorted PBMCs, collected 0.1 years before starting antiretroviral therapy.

The CDR3 loop is CASSSTLNYEQYF. CDR3 nucleotides: TGTGCCAGCAGTTCGACACTTAACTACGAGCAGTACTTC. V gene TRBV6-5 combines with J gene TRBJ2-7, with no clear D. Per the germline V gene, CDR1 is MNHEY and CDR2 is SVGAGI. The V gene lost 4 bases and the J gene lost 3 bases, with 10 bases spanning the gap. This CDR3 has 13 amino acids.